This is a list of T cell receptor beta chains from one sample in a study of T cells in Graves' hyperthyroidism and ophthalmopathy. TCRdb ran MiXCR on the multiplex PCR reads and lists one entry per CDR3 protein. Of fewer than 250,000 distinct CDR3 sequences in the sample, about 15% were seen once. The sequenced sample consisted of blood. The receptors stem from a young woman with Graves' ophthalmopathy. CDR3s include the opening cysteine and the closing phenylalanine or tryptophan. Each record gives: V gene, CDR3 protein.

v_call: TRBV12-5
cdr3_aa: CASGLTTSGGAEDTQYF

v_call: TRBV6-5
cdr3_aa: CASSYSSGRSGNQPQHF

v_call: TRBV3-1
cdr3_aa: CASSQVGGSYGYTF

v_call: TRBV12-5
cdr3_aa: CASGSHRGAGNTIYF

v_call: TRBV28
cdr3_aa: CASFGARTVNYEQYF

v_call: TRBV15
cdr3_aa: CATSRSRSGYTF

v_call: TRBV5-6
cdr3_aa: CASSLFRATEAFF

v_call: TRBV7-9
cdr3_aa: CASSWDYLNQETQYF

v_call: TRBV4-3
cdr3_aa: CASSHDRTASNYGYTF

v_call: TRBV6-5
cdr3_aa: CASSYSGTSGSLSDTQYF

v_call: TRBV5-6
cdr3_aa: CASSLQSNQPQHF

v_call: TRBV15
cdr3_aa: CATSRATGVEQYF

v_call: TRBV3-1
cdr3_aa: CASSQTGGPTDTQYF

v_call: TRBV5-5
cdr3_aa: CASSPLGLAATYEQYF

v_call: TRBV18
cdr3_aa: CASSSFLDREKNYEQYF

v_call: TRBV11-2
cdr3_aa: CASSLTSGAQETQYF

v_call: TRBV12-5
cdr3_aa: CASGQTGGKTEAFF

v_call: TRBV5-1
cdr3_aa: CASGDRAPDTAGNTIYF

v_call: TRBV28
cdr3_aa: CASRPTGLADLHTDTQYF

v_call: TRBV6-2/TRBV6-3
cdr3_aa: CASSYSPTGDYGYTF

v_call: TRBV7-9
cdr3_aa: CASSLPGQGFGTNTEAFF

v_call: TRBV5-6
cdr3_aa: CASSSQSTDTQYF

v_call: TRBV11-1
cdr3_aa: CASSLDGISLHNEQFF

v_call: TRBV20-1
cdr3_aa: CSARGLAGLNTGELFF

v_call: TRBV19
cdr3_aa: CASSMGLQGYEQYF

v_call: TRBV12-3/TRBV12-4
cdr3_aa: CASSLDSLAGALISSYNEQFF

v_call: TRBV6-1
cdr3_aa: CASSSIQGFYSPLHF

v_call: TRBV28
cdr3_aa: CASSSTWTGDIQYF

v_call: TRBV13
cdr3_aa: CASSFRGRTLTAFF

v_call: TRBV19
cdr3_aa: CASSIHLNTGELFF

v_call: TRBV2
cdr3_aa: CASSEEGGPSYEQYF

v_call: TRBV5-1
cdr3_aa: CASSFTSGGGDTQYF

v_call: TRBV11-3
cdr3_aa: CASSLVWGETQYF

v_call: TRBV28
cdr3_aa: CASREVGGTDTQYF

v_call: TRBV24-1
cdr3_aa: CATSDFSGTLGNEQFF